This T cell receptor beta chain comes out of a study of cytomegalovirus exposure and HLA in healthy donors. Study-level points and caveats: Donors belonging to an Asian-associated ancestry cluster reportedly showed fewer N-insertions in productive TCRs than the roughly 700-donor mean, according to what a later analysis found. Earlier analysis found most TCR beta V segments productive about 87% or about 30% of the time. Using a false discovery rate of 0.05, a later analysis showed that approximately 18,000 TCR beta sequences were associated with HLA alleles.

Concerning this clone itself: Its matching antigen is unknown.

V gave up 5 bases and J gave up 4 bases, with 14 bases separating them. Per the germline V gene, CDR1 is SGHTA and CDR2 is FQGNSA. This CDR3 comprises 14 residues. The PCR had 60 Vbeta and 13 Jbeta primers. Method: immunoSEQ multiplex PCR; TCRdb's copy keeps in-frame clones and lacks some. Of about 200,000 clones in the sample, roughly 13% were seen once. The V call is TRBV7-2, the J call TRBJ1-2, with D perhaps TRBD1 (5 bases). This clonotype was obtained from a man aged 45-65 years in good health and CMV-seropositive. Specimen: PBMCs. The CDR3 is CASSPPGESYGYTF. The CDR3 DNA reads as TGTGCCAGCAGCCCGCCGGGGGAATCCTATGGCTACACCTTC.